This section outlines one TCR beta chain sequence together with its context. The same CDR3 is also encoded by other DNA sequences in this sample. These data come from a study of shared clonotypes between healthy human individuals. The wider study: Used for every donor were three CD4 naive, three CD4 memory, two CD8 naive and one CD8 memory plate.

The CDR3 extends over 13 amino acids. Germline V gives CDR1 MDHEN, CDR2 SYDVKM. The germline V and J ends were trimmed by 6 bases and 4 bases, with 12 bases remaining between them. The table came from immunoSEQ multiplex PCR; TCRdb's copy has only in-frame clones and leaves some out. Here the sample spans about a million clones, around three quarters being singletons. The chain recombines TRBV28 with TRBJ1-2, with a weak D call TRBD1 (5 bases). The source of this sequence is a man aged 18 to 29 in good health. Some clones in this sample may be carry-over from other donors' samples. Material for sequencing was memory CD4+ T cells from PBMCs. Subset here: CD45RA-negative fraction. CDR3: CASSSGGIYGYTF. For the CDR3, the DNA is TGTGCCAGCAGCTCCGGGGGAATCTATGGCTACACCTTC.